This T cell receptor (beta chain) is drawn from a study of shared clonotypes between healthy human individuals. Notes on the study in general: Memory subsets generally showed lower estimated richness than naive subsets. Collection of samples was limited to blood; tissue repertoires likely differ.

The CDR3 is 11 residues long. Germline V gene data show CDR1 as SGHVS and CDR2 as FQNEAQ. V was shortened by 5 bases and J by 9 bases, with 8 bases between the two germline ends. Concerning this clone: Its specificity is not known.

Profiling relied on immunoSEQ multiplex PCR, and the TCRdb table lists in-frame clones only, not all of them. The table has around 180,000 clones, 90% to 95% seen once; the top ten hold around 0.067%. V and J are TRBV7-8 and TRBJ2-1; no firm D call. What was sequenced was naive CD4+ T cells sorted from blood. As for subset: CD45RA+ positively selected. This receptor was identified in a woman aged 25 to 39 in good health. Written as DNA, the CDR3 is TGTGCCAGCAGCAGCTGGGCTGAGCAGTTCTTC. Its translation: CASSSWAEQFF.